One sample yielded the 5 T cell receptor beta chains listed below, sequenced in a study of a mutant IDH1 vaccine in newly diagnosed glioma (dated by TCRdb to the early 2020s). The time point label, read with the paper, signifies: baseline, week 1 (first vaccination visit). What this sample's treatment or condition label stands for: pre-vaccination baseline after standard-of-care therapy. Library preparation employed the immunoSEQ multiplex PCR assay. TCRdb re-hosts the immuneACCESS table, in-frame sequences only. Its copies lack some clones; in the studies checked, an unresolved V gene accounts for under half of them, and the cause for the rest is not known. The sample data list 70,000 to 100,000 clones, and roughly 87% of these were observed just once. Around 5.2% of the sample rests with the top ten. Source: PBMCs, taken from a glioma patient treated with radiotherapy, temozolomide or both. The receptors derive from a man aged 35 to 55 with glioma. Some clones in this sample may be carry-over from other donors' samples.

Here the CDR3 reads CASSGTPTNTGELFF. The CDR3 DNA follows: TGTGCCAGCAGTGGGACACCGACGAACACCGGGGAGCTGTTTTTT. This sequence joins TRBV2 and TRBJ2-2, with a tentative D call TRBD1 (5 bases). V was trimmed by 4 bases and J by 0 bases, leaving 9 bases between them. The CDR3 has 15 amino acids. The germline V gene encodes CDR1 SNHLY and CDR2 FYNNEI.

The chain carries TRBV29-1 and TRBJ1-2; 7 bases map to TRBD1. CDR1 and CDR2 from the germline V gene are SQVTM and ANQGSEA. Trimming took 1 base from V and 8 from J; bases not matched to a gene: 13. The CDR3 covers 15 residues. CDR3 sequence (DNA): TGCAGCGTTGAAGGACCCCGGGGGCAGGGGGGCGGCTACACCTTC. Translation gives CSVEGPRGQGGGYTF.

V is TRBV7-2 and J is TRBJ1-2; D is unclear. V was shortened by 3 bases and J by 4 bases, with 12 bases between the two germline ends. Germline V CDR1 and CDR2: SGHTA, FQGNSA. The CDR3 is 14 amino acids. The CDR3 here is CASSFQTGGYGYTF. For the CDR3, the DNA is TGTGCCAGCAGCTTTCAAACGGGCGGCTATGGCTACACCTTC.

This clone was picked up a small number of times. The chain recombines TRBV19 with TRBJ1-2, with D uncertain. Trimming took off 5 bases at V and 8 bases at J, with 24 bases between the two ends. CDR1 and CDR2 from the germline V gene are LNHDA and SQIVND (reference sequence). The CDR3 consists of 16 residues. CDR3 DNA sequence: TGTGCCAGTAGTTCCTTGGGGTCGGTGGATAAAGGCGGCTACACCTTC. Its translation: CASSSLGSVDKGGYTF.

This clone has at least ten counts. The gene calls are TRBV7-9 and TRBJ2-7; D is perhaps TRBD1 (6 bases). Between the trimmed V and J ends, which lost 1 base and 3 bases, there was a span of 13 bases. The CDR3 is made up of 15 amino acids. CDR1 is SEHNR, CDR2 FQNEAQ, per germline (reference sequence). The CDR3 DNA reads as TGTGCCAGCAGCTTAGGAGGTCAGGGGAACTACGAGCAGTACTTC. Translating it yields CASSLGGQGNYEQYF.